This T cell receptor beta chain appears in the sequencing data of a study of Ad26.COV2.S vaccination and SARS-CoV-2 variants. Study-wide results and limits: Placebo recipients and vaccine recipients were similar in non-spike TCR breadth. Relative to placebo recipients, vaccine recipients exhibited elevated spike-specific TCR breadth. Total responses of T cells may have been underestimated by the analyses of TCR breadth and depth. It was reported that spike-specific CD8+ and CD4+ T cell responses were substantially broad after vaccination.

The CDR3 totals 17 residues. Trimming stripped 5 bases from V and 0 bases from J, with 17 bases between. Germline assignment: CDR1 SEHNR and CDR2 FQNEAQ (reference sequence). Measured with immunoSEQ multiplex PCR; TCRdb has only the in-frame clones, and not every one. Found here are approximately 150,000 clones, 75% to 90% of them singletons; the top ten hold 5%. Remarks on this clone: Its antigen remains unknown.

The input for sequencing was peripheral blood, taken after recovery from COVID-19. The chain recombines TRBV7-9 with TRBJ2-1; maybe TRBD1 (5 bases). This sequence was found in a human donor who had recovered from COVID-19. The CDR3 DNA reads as TGTGCCAGCAGCGAGCAACAGGTCCTTAGCTCCTACAATGAGCAGTTCTTC. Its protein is CASSEQQVLSSYNEQFF. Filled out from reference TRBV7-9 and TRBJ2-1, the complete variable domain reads DTGVSQNPRHKITKRGQNVTFRCDPISEHNRLYWYRQTLGQGPEFLTYFQNEAQLEKSRLLSDRFSAERPKGSFSTLEIQRTEQGDSAMYLCASSEQQVLSSYNEQFFGPGTRLTVL.